This T cell receptor beta chain was recorded in a study of blood T cell repertoires in COVID-19. On the study more broadly: Collection of acute and convalescent COVID-19 samples took place in the United States, Italy and Spain. From T cells, B-cell-depleted T cells, or PBMCs came the material, which was cDNA or gDNA.

Original methodology: Estimation of nucleated cell counts relied on the amplification of reference gene primers. Measured with immunoSEQ multiplex PCR; TCRdb has only the in-frame clones, and not every one. V, J and clone size were drawn from that table, and D and trimming were deduced from the DNA. The sample contains 300,000 to 500,000 clones, 88% of which appear only once. Participants' reported clinical history set cohort assignment. This clone appeared many times. This CDR3 region has 15 residues. The V gene's germline CDR1 is MGHRA and CDR2 YSYEKL. Unmatched junction bases numbered 2, after V lost 4 bases and J lost 0 bases.

The chain uses TRBV4-1 and TRBJ1-3; TRBD1 matches at 8 bases. The receptor was isolated from a woman between 35 and 50 years old with acute COVID-19. Sequencing used PBMCs or T cells enriched from blood (not recorded which). The CDR3 sequence: CASSPGTGSGNTIYF. The CDR3 DNA reads TGCGCCAGCAGCCCCGGGACAGGCTCTGGAAACACCATATATTTT.